Presented here are 28 T cell receptor beta chains from one specimen sequenced in a study of cytomegalovirus exposure and HLA in healthy donors. The PCR employed 60 Vbeta primers together with 13 Jbeta primers. Method: immunoSEQ multiplex PCR; TCRdb's copy keeps in-frame clones and lacks some. The table includes roughly 50,000 clones, roughly 85% detected once. Source material: PBMCs. The source is a young woman in good health and CMV-seronegative.

The V gene is TRBV9, the J gene TRBJ2-5, with 7 bases identical to TRBD1. Trimming took 3 bases from V and 4 from J; bases not matched to a gene: 6. This CDR3 is built from 14 residues. CDR1 is SGDLS and CDR2 is YYNGEE in the germline V gene. The CDR3 DNA follows: TGTGCCAGCAGCGCCCCGGGACAGCGAGAGACCCAGTACTTC. The encoded protein is CASSAPGQRETQYF.

The chain couples TRBV7-3 to TRBJ1-4; 9 nucleotides line up with TRBD1. Trimming at V came to 4 bases and at J to 7 bases, leaving 7 bases not matched to a gene. Germline values: CDR1 SGHTA, CDR2 FQGTGA. CDR3 length equals 15 residues. The chain's CDR3 is CASSSGTGRGEKLFF. DNA for the CDR3: TGTGCCAGCAGCTCTGGGACAGGGCGAGGTGAAAAACTGTTTTTT.

The chain combines TRBV6-6 with TRBJ1-1; D ambiguous. This CDR3 region has 14 residues. CDR1 is MNHNY and CDR2 is SVGAGI in the germline V gene (reference sequence). Trimming cost V 0 bases and J 3 bases, with 8 bases left between them. The CDR3 DNA is TGTGCCAGCAGTTACTCGCTCGGGGACACTGAAGCTTTCTTT. It codes for CASSYSLGDTEAFF.

V is TRBV28 and J is TRBJ2-6; possible D gene TRBD2, 5 bases. Germline V gene sequence: CDR1 MDHEN, CDR2 SYDVKM. V dropped 2 bases and J dropped 0 bases, with 11 bases sitting between them. The CDR3 covers 17 residues. The CDR3 here is CASSLRGLSSGANVLTF. The DNA of the CDR3 is TGTGCCAGCAGTTTACGGGGTTTAAGCTCTGGGGCCAACGTCCTGACTTTC. Variable domain in full (rest from reference TRBV28 and TRBJ2-6): DVKVTQSSRYLVKRTGEKVFLECVQDMDHENMFWYRQDPGLGLRLIYFSYDVKMKEKGDIPEGYSVSREKKERFSLILESASTNQTSMYLCASSLRGLSSGANVLTFGAGSRLTVL.

The rearrangement links TRBV6-5 to TRBJ1-2; 11 bases line up with TRBD1. The CDR3 length is 13 residues. The V and J ends lost 5 bases and 8 bases, in that order; junction bases with no gene match: 4. Germline CDR1 is MNHEY and CDR2 is SVGAGI. The CDR3, as DNA: TGTGCCAGCAGTCGGACAGGGGGCGGAGGCTACACCTTC. Residues: CASSRTGGGGYTF.

This chain uses TRBV7-8 with TRBJ2-7; 8 nucleotides line up with TRBD2. The germline V gene encodes CDR1 SGHVS and CDR2 FQNEAQ. This CDR3 contains 18 residues. V shed 3 bases, J shed 2 bases, and the junction held 15 bases outside the gene matches. CDR3 sequence (DNA): TGTGCCAGCAGCTTTAGGCAGAAGGGAGCGGGAGCTACCTACGAGCAGTACTTC. Protein product: CASSFRQKGAGATYEQYF.

The CDR3 loop reads CASSQAGYGYTF. As DNA, the CDR3 is TGTGCCAGCAGCCAAGCGGGCTATGGCTACACCTTC. The chain recombines TRBV14 with TRBJ1-2; D not resolved. The CDR3 contains 12 residues. Germline lookup yields CDR1 SGHDN and CDR2 FVKESK. With 1 base removed from V and 4 bases from J, the gap between germline ends came to 4 bases.

The J gene is TRBJ1-1, the V gene TRBV10-3; D not certain. The CDR3 covers 19 residues. Germline CDR1 reads ENHRY; CDR2 reads SYGVKD. Deletions cut 0 bases from V and 3 bases from J, with 23 bases between. In DNA form, the CDR3 reads TGTGCCATCAGTGAGTCATCCCGTGTACAGCCCCCGGGAGACACTGAAGCTTTCTTT. This codes for CAISESSRVQPPGDTEAFF.

The chain employs TRBV5-4 and TRBJ2-7, with 7 bases identical to TRBD2. This CDR3 is 14 amino acids long. V was clipped by 4 bases and J by 2 bases; unmatched bases: 6. Germline V lookup: CDR1 SGHNT, CDR2 YYREEE (reference sequence). CDR3 sequence (DNA): TGTGCCAGCAGCCAAACTAGCGCCACCTACGAGCAGTACTTC. Its protein is CASSQTSATYEQYF.

The chain has TRBV29-1 and TRBJ2-1, with 9 positions matching TRBD1. Germline CDR1 is SQVTM and CDR2 is ANQGSEA. The CDR3 is made up of 15 amino acids. Trimming took 6 bases from V and 4 from J; bases not matched to a gene: 10. For the CDR3, the DNA is TGCAGCGTGGCCCGGGACAGGGTACCATACAATGAGCAGTTCTTC. Protein product: CSVARDRVPYNEQFF.

The V call is TRBV19, the J call TRBJ1-1; D gene unclear. CDR1 is LNHDA and CDR2 is SQIVND in the germline V gene (reference sequence). Trimming took off 3 bases at V and 1 base at J, with 15 bases between the two ends. CDR3 length: 16 residues. As DNA, the CDR3 is TGTGCCAGTAGTATTGGGGAGAGGACGGCGAACACTGAAGCTTTCTTT. Translation: CASSIGERTANTEAFF.

The chain is built from TRBV19 and TRBJ2-6, with 7 bases matching TRBD1. Germline CDR1 reads LNHDA; CDR2 reads SQIVND (reference sequence). The CDR3 has 16 amino acids. V lost 6 bases to trimming and J lost 3 bases; unmatched junction nucleotides: 8. The CDR3 sequence: CASSKTGLGGANVLTF. The CDR3 region has the DNA TGTGCCAGTAGCAAGACAGGGCTCGGTGGGGCCAACGTCCTGACTTTC.

This clone was detected only a few times. An end of the junction does not agree with germline; a read error may underlie this. The chain couples TRBV7-9 to TRBJ1-1; no definite D call. Germline V gene data show CDR1 as SEHNR and CDR2 as FQNEAQ (reference sequence). This CDR3 has 13 amino acids. CDR3 in amino acids: CASSAPMNSEAFF. The CDR3 DNA follows: TGTGCCAGCAGCGCCCCGATGAACAGTGAAGCTTTCTTT.

J is TRBJ2-7 and V is TRBV2, with D hard to call. The CDR3 has 16 residues. CDR1 is SNHLY, CDR2 FYNNEI, per germline. Deletions cut 3 bases from V and 3 bases from J, with 18 bases between. CDR3 bases: TGTGCCAGCAGTGATATGGCAGCCAGGCGAGACTACGAGCAGTACTTC. This sequence encodes CASSDMAARRDYEQYF.

This clone was counted between two and nine times. The chain is built from TRBV27 and TRBJ1-1; perhaps TRBD1 as D (6 bases). This CDR3 region has 16 residues. CDR1 is MNHEY, CDR2 SMNVEV, per germline (reference sequence). Trimming removed 0 bases from V and 6 bases from J, with 17 bases in between. The CDR3 DNA is TGTGCCAGCAGTTTATCGCTCGTGGTCGCAGGGGCTGAAGCTTTCTTT. Translation: CASSLSLVVAGAEAFF.

This rearrangement joins TRBV7-3 to TRBJ2-1, with 10 positions matching TRBD1. Germline CDR1 reads SGHTA; CDR2 reads FQGTGA. The CDR3 consists of 15 residues. The V gene end was trimmed by 4 bases and the J gene end by 6 bases; junction bases not matched to a gene: 6. The CDR3 protein is CASSSPGQGLNEQFF. The CDR3 bases are TGTGCCAGCAGCTCCCCGGGACAGGGGCTCAATGAGCAGTTCTTC.

This clone was picked up a small number of times. In the same sample, other DNA sequences code for this CDR3. The chain carries TRBV6-1 and TRBJ2-7; 8 bases fit TRBD2. CDR3 length: 15 amino acids. V was clipped by 2 bases and J by 6 bases; unmatched bases: 9. The germline V gene has CDR1 MNHNS and CDR2 SASEGT. The CDR3 reads CASSERGGPPSEQYF. For the CDR3, the DNA is TGTGCCAGCAGTGAACGGGGGGGCCCTCCTAGCGAGCAGTACTTC.

The chain uses TRBV27 and TRBJ2-1; 9 bases line up with TRBD2. CDR3 size: 15 residues. In germline, CDR1 is MNHEY, CDR2 SMNVEV (reference sequence). V was pared by 3 bases and J by 7 bases, with 7 bases of the junction left unmatched. The CDR3: CASSFVRAGGNEQFF. CDR3 sequence (DNA): TGTGCCAGCAGTTTTGTCCGAGCGGGAGGTAATGAGCAGTTCTTC.

The DNA of the CDR3 is TGTGCCAGCAGCCAGGAACCAGCGGGAGAACCCCACAATGAGCAGTTCTTC. Residues: CASSQEPAGEPHNEQFF. The rearrangement joins TRBV4-2 to TRBJ2-1; 8 bases fit TRBD2. Germline V CDR1 and CDR2: LGHNA, YNFKEQ. The V gene end was trimmed by 3 bases and the J gene end by 5 bases; junction bases not matched to a gene: 12. The CDR3 contains 17 residues.

This chain joins TRBV30 and TRBJ1-2; 8 bases align to TRBD1. Germline CDR1 GTSNPN, CDR2 SVGIG (reference sequence). The junction had 0 bases not matched to a gene; V was cut back by 0 bases and J by 3 bases. The CDR3 extends over 13 amino acids. For the CDR3, the DNA is TGTGCCTGGAGTGTGACAGGGGACTATGGCTACACCTTC. This encodes CAWSVTGDYGYTF.

The CDR3: CASRPDRVAGELFF. CDR3 DNA sequence: TGTGCCAGTAGACCTGACAGAGTCGCGGGGGAGCTGTTTTTT. The chain recombines TRBV19 with TRBJ2-2; D might be TRBD1 (5 bases). Germline CDR1 LNHDA, CDR2 SQIVND (reference sequence). There are 14 residues in the CDR3. Trimming took off 6 bases at V and 8 bases at J, with 16 bases between the two ends.

The chain combines TRBV5-1 with TRBJ1-1; 7 nucleotides align to TRBD1. The germline V gene encodes CDR1 SGHRS and CDR2 YFSETQ. The CDR3 runs 14 residues. V trimming: 8 bases; J trimming: 0 bases; junction bases outside the gene matches: 7. The CDR3 loop is CASGTGDLNTEAFF. DNA of the CDR3: TGCGCCAGTGGTACAGGGGATTTGAACACTGAAGCTTTCTTT.

This chain uses TRBV14 with TRBJ1-1; D call uncertain. Germline CDR1 is SGHDN and CDR2 is FVKESK. CDR3 length: 11 residues. Trimming removed 8 bases from V and 10 bases from J, with 14 bases in between. The CDR3 bases are TGTGCCAGCGTGGGCCAGGTGGGAGCTTTCTTT. It codes for CASVGQVGAFF.

The chain combines TRBV12-5 with TRBJ1-3; perhaps TRBD1 as D (6 bases). Germline CDR1 reads LGHNT; CDR2 reads FRNRAP. Trimming removed 1 base at V and 2 bases at J, with 12 bases between. The CDR3 has 16 amino acids. As DNA, the CDR3 is TGTGCTAGTGGTTTGGGGGGGACACTTGCTGGAAACACCATATATTTT. Protein sequence: CASGLGGTLAGNTIYF.

V is TRBV4-1 and J is TRBJ2-1, with a weak D call TRBD2 (6 bases). This CDR3 spans 14 amino acids. Trimming left V 3 bases short and J 4 bases short, with 10 bases between. CDR1 is MGHRA and CDR2 is YSYEKL in the germline V gene. CDR3 sequence reads: CASSQRDAYNEQFF. Here the CDR3 DNA reads TGCGCCAGCAGCCAGCGGGACGCTTACAATGAGCAGTTCTTC.

The chain is built from TRBV9 and TRBJ2-1; a weak D match, TRBD1 (5 bases). CDR1 is SGDLS, CDR2 YYNGEE, per germline. The CDR3 runs to 16 residues. Trimming left V 4 bases short and J 8 bases short, with 22 bases between. CDR3 sequence reads: CASSPRTTLTPDEQFF. The CDR3 region has the DNA TGTGCCAGCAGCCCGCGGACAACACTCACCCCCGATGAGCAGTTCTTC.

This clone was counted once. The chain has TRBV5-4 and TRBJ1-1; no definite D call. V was clipped by 0 bases and J by 0 bases, with 6 bases between them. Germline V CDR1 and CDR2: SGHNT, YYREEE (reference sequence). This CDR3 region has 14 residues. CDR3 sequence reads: CASSLDRMNTEAFF. In DNA, the CDR3 is TGTGCCAGCAGCTTGGACAGAATGAACACTGAAGCTTTCTTT.

The table lists this clone with a few counts. This sequence joins TRBV28 and TRBJ2-7; 11 bases agree with TRBD2. Germline CDR1 reads MDHEN; CDR2 reads SYDVKM. There are 15 residues in the CDR3. V gave up 4 bases and J gave up 3 bases; unmatched junction bases: 5. The CDR3 DNA follows: TGTGCCAGCAGTTCCCGACTAGCGGGACTCTACGAGCAGTACTTC. Its protein is CASSSRLAGLYEQYF.